The 20 T cell receptor beta chains in this list originate from one sample, sequenced in a study of blood T cell repertoires in COVID-19. The data were produced by immunoSEQ multiplex PCR, yet TCRdb's version contains in-frame clones alone and is incomplete. Among hundreds of thousands of clones, roughly 90% were seen once, and the ten largest hold approximately 4.2%. Sequencing used peripheral blood. Every receptor here comes from a man aged 40-55 years with acute or convalescent COVID-19.

This clone showed up just once. The chain couples TRBV6-9 to TRBJ1-1; perhaps TRBD1 as D (6 bases). The ends were cut back, 8 bases at V and 0 bases at J, with 22 bases in the middle. The CDR3 loop spans 17 amino acids. The germline V gene has CDR1 MNHGY and CDR2 SVAAGI. The CDR3 loop is CASVSDLNRVLNTEAFF. CDR3 in DNA: TGTGCCAGCGTGAGTGACCTAAACAGGGTCCTGAACACTGAAGCTTTCTTT.

The chain carries TRBV6-5 and TRBJ2-7; a possible D gene is TRBD1 (5 bases). V lost 5 bases and J 8 bases, leaving 16 bases between the germline ends. Germline CDR1 MNHEY, CDR2 SVGAGI. This CDR3 comprises 13 residues. CDR3 sequence reads: CASSHRSLIQQYF. The CDR3 DNA reads TGTGCCAGCAGTCACAGGTCCTTAATCCAGCAGTACTTC.

The chain combines TRBV5-1 with TRBJ2-2; D unresolved. Germline lookup yields CDR1 SGHRS and CDR2 YFSETQ. The CDR3 is made up of 16 amino acids. Trimming shortened V by 3 bases and J by 3 bases, and 15 bases separated the two germline ends. DNA for the CDR3: TGCGCCAGCAGCTCTGCGACTTCCAAAGACACCGGGGAGCTGTTTTTT. Protein product: CASSSATSKDTGELFF.

The chain couples TRBV6-5 to TRBJ2-7; 9 bases line up with TRBD1. The V and J ends lost 6 bases and 5 bases, in that order; junction bases with no gene match: 11. Germline V gene lookup returns CDR1 MNHEY and CDR2 SVGAGI. The CDR3 totals 15 residues. The CDR3: CASRTGTGKVHEQYF. CDR3 coding DNA: TGTGCCAGCAGAACCGGGACAGGGAAAGTGCACGAGCAGTACTTC.

This CDR3 reads CASSLVDFTAYEQYF. The DNA for the CDR3 is TGCGCCAGCAGCTTGGTCGACTTTACCGCCTACGAGCAGTACTTC. The V and J genes are TRBV5-1 and TRBJ2-7; D uncertain. Trimming cost V 0 bases and J 2 bases, with 12 bases left between them. Germline CDR1 reads SGHRS; CDR2 reads YFSETQ. The CDR3 has 15 amino acids.

This clone has only a few counts. The genes are TRBV15 and TRBJ2-7, with 10 bases fitting TRBD2. The germline gives CDR1 LNHNV, CDR2 YYDKDF (reference sequence). The CDR3 totals 15 residues. V lost 1 base to trimming and J lost 2 bases; unmatched junction nucleotides: 2. CDR3 nucleotides: TGTGCCACCAGCAGAGGAACTAGCGGGGCCTACGAGCAGTACTTC. As protein: CATSRGTSGAYEQYF.

The V call is TRBV28, the J call TRBJ1-2, with TRBD1 matching over 7 bases. Germline V gene lookup returns CDR1 MDHEN and CDR2 SYDVKM. Losses at the gene ends were 5 bases for V and 8 bases for J; bases not matched to a gene: 14. This CDR3 contains 15 residues. This chain's CDR3 is CASSPGRQGGGGYTF. CDR3 in DNA: TGTGCCAGCAGTCCCGGCCGACAGGGCGGTGGGGGCTACACCTTC.

The CDR3 DNA follows: TGTGCCAGCAGCTTCGCTCGGGTCCCGGGAGCAACTAATGAAAAACTGTTTTTT. Translation: CASSFARVPGATNEKLFF. The J gene is TRBJ1-4, the V gene TRBV7-8; D remains ambiguous. The ends were cut back, 3 bases at V and 0 bases at J, with 17 bases in the middle. CDR1 and CDR2 from the germline V gene are SGHVS and FQNEAQ. The CDR3 length is 18 residues.

This rearrangement joins TRBV7-2 to TRBJ1-1; D remains unclear. The CDR3 sequence is 15 residues long. Germline V CDR1 and CDR2: SGHTA, FQGNSA. The germline V and J ends were trimmed by 2 bases and 1 base, with 11 bases remaining between them. The CDR3 loop is CASSLYGNSNTEAFF. In nucleotides, the CDR3 is TGTGCCAGCAGCTTATATGGCAATTCGAACACTGAAGCTTTCTTT. The full variable domain, its missing parts supplied by reference TRBV7-2 and TRBJ1-1, is GAGVSQSPSNKVTEKGKDVELRCDPISGHTALYWYRQSLGQGLEFLIYFQGNSAPDKSGLPSDRFSAERTGGSVSTLTIQRTQQEDSAVYLCASSLYGNSNTEAFFGQGTRLTVV.

The chain carries TRBV25-1 and TRBJ1-1; a weak D match, TRBD1 (6 bases). Germline V gene lookup returns CDR1 MGHDK and CDR2 SYGVNS. The CDR3 extends over 15 amino acids. V lost 3 bases and J 3 bases, leaving 14 bases between the germline ends. The CDR3 nucleotides are TGTGCCAGCAGTGACGGGCGGGCAGGGGACACTGAAGCTTTCTTT. Translated: CASSDGRAGDTEAFF.

The chain carries TRBV14 and TRBJ2-2, with TRBD1 identical over 8 bases. Unmatched junction bases numbered 6, after V lost 3 bases and J lost 6 bases. The CDR3 consists of 15 residues. Germline CDR1 reads SGHDN; CDR2 reads FVKESK. CDR3 loop: CASSQDRVYPGELFF. DNA of the CDR3: TGTGCCAGCAGCCAGGACAGGGTTTACCCCGGGGAGCTGTTTTTT. Full variable domain (rest looked up from reference TRBV14 and TRBJ2-2): EAGVTQFPSHSVIEKGQTVTLRCDPISGHDNLYWYRRVMGKEIKFLLHFVKESKQDESGMPNNRFLAERTGGTYSTLKVQPAELEDSGVYFCASSQDRVYPGELFFGEGSRLTVL.

The V gene is TRBV9, the J gene TRBJ2-5, with 8 bases that match TRBD1. The CDR3 has 16 amino acids. CDR1 and CDR2 (germline): SGDLS, YYNGEE. The V segment lost 1 base and the J segment 2 bases; nucleotides outside the gene matches: 7. The CDR3 DNA reads TGTGCCAGCAGCGTAACGGGACAGGTCGTACAAGAGACCCAGTACTTC. It translates to CASSVTGQVVQETQYF.

V gene TRBV14 combines with J gene TRBJ2-6; D gene ambiguous. Germline V gene lookup returns CDR1 SGHDN and CDR2 FVKESK. V was shortened by 1 base and J by 7 bases, with 17 bases between the two germline ends. The CDR3 consists of 17 residues. CDR3 DNA: TGTGCCAGCAGCCAAGGGTTCGGGTTTGGGTCCGCCAACGTCCTGACTTTC. Translation gives CASSQGFGFGSANVLTF.

V is TRBV5-1 and J is TRBJ2-7; 8 bases fit TRBD1. V lost 0 bases to trimming and J lost 5 bases; unmatched junction nucleotides: 4. This CDR3 has 14 amino acids. Germline CDR1 SGHRS, CDR2 YFSETQ. Here the CDR3 reads CASSLGTGFDEQYF. The DNA of the CDR3 is TGCGCCAGCAGCTTGGGGACAGGGTTCGACGAGCAGTACTTC.

This clone was observed a few times. J is TRBJ2-5 and V is TRBV18; TRBD1 is a possible D gene (7 bases). Germline V gives CDR1 KGHSH, CDR2 LQKENI. The CDR3 is 14 residues long. The V and J ends lost 6 bases and 4 bases respectively, with 15 bases between them. The CDR3 spells CASSPRGVRETQYF. CDR3 nucleotides: TGTGCCAGCTCCCCCAGGGGGGTCAGAGAGACCCAGTACTTC.

The chain couples TRBV30 to TRBJ1-2; D uncertain. Germline-derived CDR1 and CDR2 are GTSNPN and SVGIG (reference sequence). The CDR3 has 13 residues. V lost 2 bases to trimming and J lost 1 base, with 8 bases between them. CDR3 sequence (DNA): TGTGCCTGGAGTTCGCTATATAACTATGGCTACACCTTC. Translating it yields CAWSSLYNYGYTF.

The chain uses TRBV10-3 and TRBJ2-2, with 12 bases aligning to TRBD2. Germline V gives CDR1 ENHRY, CDR2 SYGVKD. V dropped 5 bases and J dropped 4; count of bases not matched to a gene: 5. This CDR3 has 16 residues. This chain's CDR3 is CAISKKTSGGTGELFF. The CDR3 nucleotides are TGTGCCATCAGTAAAAAGACTAGCGGGGGCACCGGGGAGCTGTTTTTT.

This clone came up once. The chain combines TRBV7-2 with TRBJ2-7, with 8 bases matching TRBD2. The CDR3 has 14 residues. V was pared by 5 bases and J by 4 bases, with 7 bases of the junction left unmatched. Germline V lookup: CDR1 SGHTA, CDR2 FQGNSA. CDR3 sequence: CASSPASGGYEQYF. CDR3 sequence (DNA): TGTGCCAGCAGCCCCGCCAGCGGGGGTTACGAGCAGTACTTC.

The chain links TRBV5-4 to TRBJ1-1; TRBD1 agrees at 8 bases. The CDR3 totals 14 residues. Unmatched junction bases numbered 2, after V lost 3 bases and J lost 1 base. CDR1 and CDR2 (germline): SGHNT, YYREEE (reference sequence). The CDR3 reads CASSSGGANTEAFF. The CDR3 region has the DNA TGTGCCAGCAGCTCAGGGGGCGCGAACACTGAAGCTTTCTTT.

The chain has TRBV19 and TRBJ2-6; 9 nucleotides agree with TRBD1. The V gene end was trimmed by 5 bases and the J gene end by 2 bases; junction bases not matched to a gene: 7. The CDR3 loop spans 17 amino acids. The V gene's germline CDR1 is LNHDA and CDR2 SQIVND (reference sequence). The CDR3 nucleotides are TGTGCCAGTAGTCAGGGGACAGGGAAGGCTGGGGCCAACGTCCTGACTTTC. Translation: CASSQGTGKAGANVLTF. The full variable domain, in which reference TRBV19 and TRBJ2-6 provide the parts outside the CDR3, is DGGITQSPKYLFRKEGQNVTLSCEQNLNHDAMYWYRQDPGQGLRLIYYSQIVNDFQKGDIAEGYSVSREKKESFPLTVTSAQKNPTAFYLCASSQGTGKAGANVLTFGAGSRLTVL.